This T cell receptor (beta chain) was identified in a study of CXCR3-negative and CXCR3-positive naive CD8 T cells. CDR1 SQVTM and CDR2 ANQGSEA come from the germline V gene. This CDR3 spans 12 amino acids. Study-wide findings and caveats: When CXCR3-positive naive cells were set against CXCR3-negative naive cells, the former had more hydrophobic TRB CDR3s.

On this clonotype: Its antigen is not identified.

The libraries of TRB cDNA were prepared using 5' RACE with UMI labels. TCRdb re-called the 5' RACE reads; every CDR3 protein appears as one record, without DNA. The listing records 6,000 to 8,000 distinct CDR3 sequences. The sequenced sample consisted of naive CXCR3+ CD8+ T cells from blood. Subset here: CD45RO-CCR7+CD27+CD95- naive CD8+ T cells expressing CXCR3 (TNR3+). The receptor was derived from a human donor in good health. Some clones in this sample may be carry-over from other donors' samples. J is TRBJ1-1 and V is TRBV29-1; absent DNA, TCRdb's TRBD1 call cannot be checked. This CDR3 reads CSVATGSTEAFF.